This T cell receptor beta chain was identified during a study of shared clonotypes between healthy human individuals. The table came from immunoSEQ multiplex PCR; TCRdb's copy has only in-frame clones and leaves some out. This sample has approximately 2.3 million clones; about 92% occur once, and the top ten carry about 0.41%. Sequencing was performed on naive CD4+ T cells from PBMCs. Subset specified: CD45RA+ positively selected. The TCR comes from a man younger than 30 in good health. Some clones in this sample may be carry-over from other donors' samples.

The CDR3 nucleotides are TGTGCCAGCAGCAGGGTTCTTCAATACACAGATACGCAGTATTTT. It is translated as CASSRVLQYTDTQYF. This chain links TRBV28 with TRBJ2-3; perhaps TRBD1 as D (5 bases). The CDR3 is 15 amino acids. CDR1 and CDR2 from the germline V gene are MDHEN and SYDVKM. Trimming left V 6 bases short and J 2 bases short, with 15 bases between. Based on the CDR3 plus reference TRBV28 and TRBJ2-3, the full variable domain is DVKVTQSSRYLVKRTGEKVFLECVQDMDHENMFWYRQDPGLGLRLIYFSYDVKMKEKGDIPEGYSVSREKKERFSLILESASTNQTSMYLCASSRVLQYTDTQYFGPGTRLTVL.